Listed below are T cell receptor beta chains from one sample, sequenced in a study of shared clonotypes between healthy human individuals. Using immunoSEQ multiplex PCR, the repertoire was profiled, and TCRdb retains in-frame clones only, with some absent. In the table there are 450,000 to 550,000 clones, around 79% of which are singletons. Sequencing was carried out using PBMCs. These receptors all stem from a woman in her 40s in good health. Some clones in this sample may be carry-over from other donors' samples. The CDR3 runs from the conserved cysteine through the conserved F or W. For some rows the clone size is stated as once, few or many, or as a class when expanded; others skip it.

V	J	size	CDR3
TRBV25-1	NA	few	CASGTGTYEQYF
TRBV6-6	TRBJ1-5	NA	CASSSTPGVQPQHF
TRBV28	TRBJ2-7	NA	CASSLTDRDEQYF
TRBV6-4	TRBJ1-5	NA	CASSDSGRVPYSNQPQHF
TRBV13	TRBJ2-5	once	CASSLRLQKETQYF
TRBV20-1	TRBJ2-7	NA	CSASQGHEQYF
TRBV9	TRBJ1-2	few	CASSVDPLPYGYTF
TRBV7-9	TRBJ2-1	once	CASSTTSGRGYEQFF
TRBV5-1	TRBJ2-7	once	CASSLGPGEVNEQYF
TRBV27	TRBJ2-7	NA	CASSSPGTSTYEQYF
TRBV18	TRBJ1-5	NA	CASSPPGQGGQPQHF
TRBV6-1	TRBJ2-1	once	CASSEWWSSYNEQFF
TRBV28	TRBJ1-1	NA	CASSLWGQGLGAFF
TRBV5-1	TRBJ2-5	NA	CASSHEAPGTGYQETQYF
TRBV7-2	TRBJ2-4	NA	CASSLSPASANIQYF
TRBV30	TRBJ2-2	few	CAWSVTGADTGELFF
TRBV7-8	TRBJ1-2	NA	CASSSYRGSYGYTF
TRBV7-9	TRBJ1-1	NA	CASSSTPHRGMNTEAFF
TRBV5-1	TRBJ2-2	NA	CASSPGQGDAFLGTGELFF
TRBV28	TRBJ1-4	NA	CASSTRQGLTEKLFF